This paragraph reports one T cell receptor beta chain. Its antigen is currently unknown. The CDR3 has 18 residues. Per the germline V gene, CDR1 is GTSNPN and CDR2 is SVGIG (reference sequence). V lost 0 bases and J 2 bases, leaving 20 bases between the germline ends. These data are taken from a study of cytomegalovirus exposure and HLA in healthy donors. Whole-study findings and limits: Under in vitro conditions, three CMV-associated chains were confirmed as specific for CMV antigens. While the bulk of TCR sequences proved rare, some public TCRs turned up in many donors.

Clones were sequenced by immunoSEQ multiplex PCR, and TCRdb holds only the in-frame ones, with some missing. The sample lists about 220,000 clones, about 89% occurring once. Source material: PBMCs. The receptor's source is a woman aged 18-30 years in good health and CMV-seronegative. V is TRBV30 and J is TRBJ2-1, with D tentatively TRBD2 (6 bases). In DNA form, the CDR3 reads TGTGCCTGGAGTGTAGGCGGGATAGCCTCCACCCCCTACAATGAGCAGTTCTTC. Protein product: CAWSVGGIASTPYNEQFF.